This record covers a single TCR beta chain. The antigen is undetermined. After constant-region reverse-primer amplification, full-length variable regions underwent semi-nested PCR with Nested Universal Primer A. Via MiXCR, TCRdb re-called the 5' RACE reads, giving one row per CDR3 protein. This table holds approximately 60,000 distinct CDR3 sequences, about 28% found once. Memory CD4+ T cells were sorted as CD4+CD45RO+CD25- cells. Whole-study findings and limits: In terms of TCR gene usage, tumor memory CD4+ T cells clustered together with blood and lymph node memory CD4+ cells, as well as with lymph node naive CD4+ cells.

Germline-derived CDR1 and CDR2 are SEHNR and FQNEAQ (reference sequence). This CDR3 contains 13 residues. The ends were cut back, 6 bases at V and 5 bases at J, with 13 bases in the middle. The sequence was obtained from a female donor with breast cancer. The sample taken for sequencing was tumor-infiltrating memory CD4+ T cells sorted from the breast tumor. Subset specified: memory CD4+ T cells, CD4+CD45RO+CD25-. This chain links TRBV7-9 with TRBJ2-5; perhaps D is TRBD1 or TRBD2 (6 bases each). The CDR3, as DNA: TGTGCCAGCAGGTCACAGGGAGGCGAGACCCAGTACTTC. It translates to CASRSQGGETQYF.